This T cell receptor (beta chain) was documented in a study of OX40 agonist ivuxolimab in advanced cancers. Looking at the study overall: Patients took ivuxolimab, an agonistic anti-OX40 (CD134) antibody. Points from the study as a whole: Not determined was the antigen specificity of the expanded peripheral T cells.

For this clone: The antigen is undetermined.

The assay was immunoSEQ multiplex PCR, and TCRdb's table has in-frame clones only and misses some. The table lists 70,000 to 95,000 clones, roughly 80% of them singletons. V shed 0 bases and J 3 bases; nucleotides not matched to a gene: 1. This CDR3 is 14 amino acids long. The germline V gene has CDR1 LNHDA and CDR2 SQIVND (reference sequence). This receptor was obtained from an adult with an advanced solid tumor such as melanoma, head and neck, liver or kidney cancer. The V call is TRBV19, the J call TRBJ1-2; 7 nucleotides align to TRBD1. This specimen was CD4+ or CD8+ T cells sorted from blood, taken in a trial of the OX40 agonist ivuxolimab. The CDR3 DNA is TGTGCCAGTAGTATAGAGCAGGGGGACTATGGCTACACCTTC. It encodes CASSIEQGDYGYTF.